These 32 T cell receptor beta chains came from one sample sequenced in a study of shared clonotypes between healthy human individuals. This table comes from immunoSEQ multiplex PCR, and its TCRdb copy is limited to in-frame clones, with some not included. Of approximately 470,000 clones in the sample, more than 75% are singletons; the top ten hold more than 10%. Sequencing used PBMCs. The receptor source for this set is a woman aged 40 to 50 in good health. Some clones in this sample may be carry-over from other donors' samples.

The CDR3 coding sequence is TGTGCCACCAGTCCTAGCGGGACCCAAACAGATACGCAGTATTTT. Translating gives CATSPSGTQTDTQYF. V and J are TRBV15 and TRBJ2-3; TRBD2 agrees at 9 bases. Trimming took 6 bases from V and 3 from J; bases not matched to a gene: 7. This CDR3 spans 15 amino acids. CDR1 and CDR2 from the germline V gene are LNHNV and YYDKDF (reference sequence).

CDR3 region: CASSLEWDNYYEQYF. The CDR3 DNA reads as TGCGCCAGCAGCTTGGAGTGGGACAACTACTACGAGCAGTACTTC. The chain has TRBV5-1 and TRBJ2-7; D perhaps matches TRBD1 (6 bases). The CDR3 has 15 residues. Germline V gene data show CDR1 as SGHRS and CDR2 as YFSETQ. Trimming cost V 0 bases and J 3 bases, with 13 bases left between them.

The CDR3 region has the DNA TGTGCCACCAGCAGAGATTTGTCGGGTAACGAGCAGTACTTC. The encoded protein is CATSRDLSGNEQYF. The rearrangement links TRBV15 to TRBJ2-7; no clear D. Trimming pared 0 bases from V and 5 bases from J, leaving 11 bases between. Germline CDR1 LNHNV, CDR2 YYDKDF (reference sequence). There are 14 residues in the CDR3.

The rearrangement uses TRBV7-8 and TRBJ1-1; D ambiguous. There are 13 residues in the CDR3. Germline lookup yields CDR1 SGHVS and CDR2 FQNEAQ. V gave up 5 bases and J gave up 0 bases, with 7 bases separating them. DNA for the CDR3: TGTGCCAGCAGCCCTCAGGTGAACACTGAAGCTTTCTTT. Translation gives CASSPQVNTEAFF.

The chain has TRBV7-9 and TRBJ2-7; D may be TRBD2 (5 bases). Trimming stripped 5 bases from V and 4 bases from J, with 21 bases between. The CDR3 length is 16 residues. Germline V gene lookup returns CDR1 SEHNR and CDR2 FQNEAQ (reference sequence). The CDR3 coding sequence is TGTGCCAGCAGCCCCCTTGCGGGCGCGGACTCTTACGAGCAGTACTTC. It yields the protein CASSPLAGADSYEQYF.

To note about this clone: A far larger clone lies a single base away; this is likely a read error. This CDR3 is also generated by other DNA sequences in the sample. V and J are TRBV5-1 and TRBJ1-1, with 12 bases aligning to TRBD1. The CDR3 is 14 residues long. The germline CDR1 and CDR2 sequences are SGHRS and YFSETQ. CDR3: CASSSGTGGTEAFF. The CDR3 coding sequence is TGCGCCAGCAGCTCAGGGACAGGGGGCACTGAAGCCTTCTTT.

The V and J genes are TRBV18 and TRBJ2-3, with D perhaps TRBD2 (5 bases). Germline V gene data show CDR1 as KGHSH and CDR2 as LQKENI. The CDR3 totals 14 residues. V was clipped by 1 base and J by 4 bases, with 9 bases between them. The CDR3 DNA sequence: TGTGCCAGCTCACCACAGGGAGTCGCAGATACGCAGTATTTT. Encoded protein: CASSPQGVADTQYF.

This sequence joins TRBV18 and TRBJ1-2; weak D call: TRBD1 (6 bases). The V end lost 3 bases, the J end lost 2 bases, and 19 bases lay between the germline ends. The length of the CDR3 is 17 residues. Germline CDR1 KGHSH, CDR2 LQKENI. The CDR3 reads CASSPGWGQASNYGYTF. CDR3 bases: TGTGCCAGCTCACCTGGGTGGGGGCAAGCCTCGAACTATGGCTACACCTTC. The full variable domain, with the rest looked up from reference TRBV18 and TRBJ1-2, is NAGVMQNPRHLVRRRGQEARLRCSPMKGHSHVYWYRQLPEEGLKFMVYLQKENIIDESGMPKERFSAEFPKEGPSILRIQQVVRGDSAAYFCASSPGWGQASNYGYTFGSGTRLTVV.

V is TRBV28 and J is TRBJ2-2; D is undetermined. The CDR3 extends over 19 amino acids. The germline CDR1 and CDR2 sequences are MDHEN and SYDVKM. Trimming took 7 bases from V and 3 from J, leaving 27 bases between them. The DNA for the CDR3 is TGTGCCAGCATCCCACCCCGGGCCACGGTTAAGTGGGACACCGGGGAGCTGTTTTTT. Translated: CASIPPRATVKWDTGELFF.

The gene calls are TRBV5-6 and TRBJ2-7; no clear D gene. There are 14 residues in the CDR3. The germline V gene has CDR1 SGHDT and CDR2 YYEEEE. V gave up 2 bases and J gave up 0 bases, with 9 bases separating them. The CDR3 protein is CASSLHPRSYEQYF. In DNA form, the CDR3 reads TGTGCCAGCAGCTTACACCCGCGCTCCTACGAGCAGTACTTC. The full variable domain, with the rest looked up from reference TRBV5-6 and TRBJ2-7, is DAGVTQSPTHLIKTRGQQVTLRCSPKSGHDTVSWYQQALGQGPQFIFQYYEEEERQRGNFPDRFSGHQFPNYSSELNVNALLLGDSALYLCASSLHPRSYEQYFGPGTRLTVT.

The V and J genes are TRBV30 and TRBJ1-4, with D hard to call. Germline values: CDR1 GTSNPN, CDR2 SVGIG (reference sequence). The CDR3 totals 11 residues. V gave up 1 base and J gave up 12 bases, with 9 bases separating them. The CDR3 loop reads CAWSERRELFF. In DNA form, the CDR3 reads TGTGCCTGGAGTGAAAGGAGAGAACTGTTTTTT.

The rearrangement uses TRBV19 and TRBJ1-1; D is unclear. The CDR3 extends over 13 amino acids. The V end was cut by 4 bases, the J end by 3 bases, with 9 bases between. Germline CDR1 is LNHDA and CDR2 is SQIVND (reference sequence). The CDR3 protein is CASSRREYTEAFF. CDR3 in DNA: TGTGCCAGTAGTAGAAGGGAATACACTGAAGCTTTCTTT.

This clone occurred many times. Within the sample, other DNA sequences also encode this same CDR3. The V call is TRBV27, the J call TRBJ1-2; TRBD1 agrees at 7 bases. Germline values: CDR1 MNHEY, CDR2 SMNVEV (reference sequence). Trimming took 4 bases from V and 4 from J; bases not matched to a gene: 9. The CDR3 is 15 residues long. The CDR3 sequence is CASSWGGGGVYGYTF. DNA for the CDR3: TGTGCCAGCAGTTGGGGAGGGGGCGGAGTCTATGGCTACACCTTC.

The chain couples TRBV28 to TRBJ1-5; no definite D call. This CDR3 is 12 amino acids long. V lost 2 bases and J 6 bases, leaving 5 bases between the germline ends. Germline lookup yields CDR1 MDHEN and CDR2 SYDVKM. The CDR3 spells CASSLRSQPQHF. Written as DNA, the CDR3 is TGTGCCAGCAGTTTAAGGTCTCAGCCCCAGCATTTT.

This chain links TRBV11-3 with TRBJ2-1, with 13 nucleotides matching TRBD2. Per germline, CDR1 SGHNT and CDR2 YENEEA. This CDR3 contains 15 residues. V lost 5 bases and J lost 6; bases outside the gene matches: 4. The DNA for the CDR3 is TGTGCCAGCAGCAAGACTAGCGGGAGGCTCAATGAGCAGTTCTTC. Its protein is CASSKTSGRLNEQFF. Full variable domain (rest looked up from reference TRBV11-3 and TRBJ2-1): EAGVVQSPRYKIIEKKQPVAFWCNPISGHNTLYWYLQNLGQGPELLIRYENEEAVDDSQLPKDRFSAERLKGVDSTLKIQPAELGDSAVYLCASSKTSGRLNEQFFGPGTRLTVL.

CDR3 loop: CASSEGVDRSNTEAFF. CDR3 sequence (DNA): TGCGCCAGCAGTGAAGGGGTGGACAGGAGTAACACTGAAGCTTTCTTT. V is TRBV10-2 and J is TRBJ1-1; 7 nucleotides line up with TRBD1. The CDR3 loop spans 16 amino acids. The trim removed 3 bases at V and 2 bases at J, leaving 9 bases unmatched. Germline-derived CDR1 and CDR2 are WSHSY and SAAADI.

As concerns this clone: The identical CDR3 is also encoded by other nucleotide sequences in the sample. V usage is TRBV19 and J usage is TRBJ1-5, with a possible D match to TRBD1 (5 bases). V lost 0 bases and J 7 bases, leaving 7 bases between the germline ends. The V gene's germline CDR1 is LNHDA and CDR2 SQIVND (reference sequence). CDR3 length equals 13 residues. The CDR3 loop is CASSIDRGQPQHF. CDR3 sequence (DNA): TGTGCCAGTAGTATAGATAGGGGCCAGCCCCAGCATTTT. The full variable domain, its missing parts supplied by reference TRBV19 and TRBJ1-5, is DGGITQSPKYLFRKEGQNVTLSCEQNLNHDAMYWYRQDPGQGLRLIYYSQIVNDFQKGDIAEGYSVSREKKESFPLTVTSAQKNPTAFYLCASSIDRGQPQHFGDGTRLSIL.

This clone has ten or more counts. Other DNA sequences in this specimen translate into the identical CDR3. The gene calls are TRBV27 and TRBJ2-7; 12 bases line up with TRBD2. With V trimmed by 6 bases and J by 0 bases, 15 bases remained unmatched. This CDR3 spans 19 amino acids. Germline loops: CDR1 MNHEY, CDR2 SMNVEV (reference sequence). In DNA, the CDR3 is TGTGCCAGCAGCCCCTCCGAGACTAGCGGGAGTCCCTTCTCCTACGAGCAGTACTTC. Translated: CASSPSETSGSPFSYEQYF.

The sample holds a few counts of this clone. The V gene is TRBV5-1, the J gene TRBJ2-5; the D is unclear. The CDR3 extends over 14 amino acids. Trimming pared 4 bases from V and 2 bases from J, leaving 12 bases between. Germline values: CDR1 SGHRS, CDR2 YFSETQ. The DNA of the CDR3 is TGCGCCAGCAGCCTGAATGTCCCGCAAGAGACCCAGTACTTC. The encoded protein is CASSLNVPQETQYF.

This clone showed up just a few times. DNA of the CDR3: TGTGCCAGCAGTCGATTAGCGGGATTGAAACAAGAGACCCAGTACTTC. Amino acids: CASSRLAGLKQETQYF. The chain joins TRBV27 to TRBJ2-5, with 8 bases matching TRBD2. Germline CDR1 is MNHEY and CDR2 is SMNVEV (reference sequence). The CDR3 is 16 residues long. V was clipped by 5 bases and J by 2 bases; unmatched bases: 10.

In this sample, this clone turned up once. CDR3 loop: CASSLGPSTSGNTDTQYF. As DNA, the CDR3 is TGTGCCAGCAGCTTGGGTCCGTCGACTAGCGGAAACACAGATACGCAGTATTTT. The genes are TRBV5-8 and TRBJ2-3; TRBD2 agrees at 9 bases. This CDR3 has 18 residues. The V and J ends lost 0 bases and 2 bases, in that order; junction bases with no gene match: 10. In germline, CDR1 is SGHTS, CDR2 YDEGEE.

The J gene is TRBJ1-1, the V gene TRBV27, with 7 bases fitting TRBD1. The germline CDR1 and CDR2 sequences are MNHEY and SMNVEV (reference sequence). The CDR3 length is 16 residues. Losses at the gene ends were 2 bases for V and 4 bases for J; bases not matched to a gene: 10. The CDR3 sequence: CASSLLPQGYRTEAFF. The CDR3 region has the DNA TGTGCCAGCAGTTTACTACCACAGGGGTATCGCACTGAAGCTTTCTTT.

The chain recombines TRBV19 with TRBJ2-1, with D possibly being TRBD2 (7 bases). CDR3 length: 13 residues. Germline V lookup: CDR1 LNHDA, CDR2 SQIVND (reference sequence). V lost 10 bases to trimming and J lost 9 bases, with 19 bases between them. This CDR3 reads CATQRGGRTEQFF. The CDR3 nucleotides are TGTGCCACCCAACGCGGGGGCCGGACTGAGCAGTTCTTC.

The chain recombines TRBV7-9 with TRBJ2-7, with D tentatively TRBD2 (5 bases). Germline-derived CDR1 and CDR2 are SEHNR and FQNEAQ (reference sequence). CDR3 size: 14 residues. Trimming stripped 0 bases from V and 4 bases from J, with 10 bases between. The DNA of the CDR3 is TGTGCCAGCAGCTTAGCAGCGGAAAATTACGAGCAGTACTTC. Encoded protein: CASSLAAENYEQYF.

On this clone itself: Other DNA sequences in the same sample also yield this CDR3. The V and J genes are TRBV5-4 and TRBJ2-7; no reliable D call. Trimming cost V 2 bases and J 3 bases, with 12 bases left between them. In germline, CDR1 is SGHNT, CDR2 YYREEE (reference sequence). The CDR3 runs to 14 residues. CDR3 in amino acids: CASSFVGMVYEQYF. CDR3 sequence (DNA): TGTGCCAGCAGCTTTGTCGGTATGGTCTACGAGCAGTACTTC.

Worth noting for this clone: This sequence may be a read error, since a much larger clone differs from it by one base. This specimen includes other DNA sequences encoding the same CDR3. CDR3 protein: CASSSMGGSGSGELFF. As DNA, the CDR3 is TGTGCCAGCAGCTCTATGGGGGGGTCGGGATCCGGGGAGCTGTTTTTT. V gene TRBV11-2 combines with J gene TRBJ2-2, with TRBD2 matching 7 bases. This CDR3 is built from 16 residues. Germline assignment: CDR1 SGHAT and CDR2 FQNNGV. Unmatched junction bases numbered 11, after V lost 4 bases and J lost 6 bases.

V gene TRBV9 combines with J gene TRBJ1-4, with TRBD1 matching over 8 bases. J lost 4 bases, V lost 4 bases, and 3 bases had no gene match. The germline CDR1 and CDR2 sequences are SGDLS and YYNGEE. The CDR3 runs to 14 residues. The CDR3: CASSRQGSNEKLFF. The CDR3 DNA reads as TGTGCCAGCAGCAGACAGGGGAGTAATGAAAAACTGTTTTTT.

The genes are TRBV5-1 and TRBJ2-7; 7 nucleotides match TRBD2. The V and J ends lost 7 bases and 0 bases, in that order; junction bases with no gene match: 10. This CDR3 spans 15 amino acids. Germline V gives CDR1 SGHRS, CDR2 YFSETQ. The CDR3 DNA reads as TGCGCCAGCCGATTGCTAGCGGAGACCTCCTACGAGCAGTACTTC. Its translation: CASRLLAETSYEQYF.

DNA of the CDR3: TGTGCCAGCAAGTCCCGACTAGCGGGTCGCAATGAGCAGTTCTTC. Its protein is CASKSRLAGRNEQFF. The chain links TRBV7-2 to TRBJ2-1; 10 bases line up with TRBD2. Germline lookup yields CDR1 SGHTA and CDR2 FQGNSA. There are 15 residues in the CDR3. The V segment lost 7 bases and the J segment 6 bases; nucleotides outside the gene matches: 9.

The J gene is TRBJ1-3, the V gene TRBV23-1, with a weak D call TRBD1 (6 bases). TRBV23-1 is annotated as an ORF whose role is uncertain. V gave up 6 bases and J gave up 4 bases, with 19 bases separating them. The CDR3 contains 16 residues. The CDR3 here is CASSRPTGSIGNTIYF. CDR3 coding DNA: TGCGCCAGCAGCCGGCCCACAGGGTCGATCGGAAACACCATATATTTT.

The chain uses TRBV5-1 and TRBJ1-1, with TRBD1 matching 7 bases. Germline V gene sequence: CDR1 SGHRS, CDR2 YFSETQ. The CDR3 sequence is 14 residues long. Germline trimming cut 4 bases from V and 1 base from J; bases unmatched to any gene: 4. CDR3 coding DNA: TGCGCCAGCAGCGACCAGGGGGGGAACACTGAAGCTTTCTTT. Translating gives CASSDQGGNTEAFF.

This chain connects TRBV5-4 to TRBJ2-3; 10 bases are shared with TRBD2. Germline-derived CDR1 and CDR2 are SGHNT and YYREEE (reference sequence). V dropped 3 bases and J dropped 3; count of bases not matched to a gene: 7. The CDR3 totals 16 residues. The CDR3 spells CASSSAGLASTDTQYF. The CDR3 bases are TGTGCCAGCAGCTCGGCGGGACTAGCGTCTACAGATACGCAGTATTTT.